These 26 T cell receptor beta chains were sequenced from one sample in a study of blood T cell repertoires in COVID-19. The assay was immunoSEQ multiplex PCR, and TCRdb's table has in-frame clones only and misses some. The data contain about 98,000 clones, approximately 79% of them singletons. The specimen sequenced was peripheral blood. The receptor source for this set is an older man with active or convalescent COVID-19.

Here the CDR3 DNA reads TGCAGCGTTCAGGACAGGTCTTATGGCTACACCTTC. It codes for CSVQDRSYGYTF. This rearrangement joins TRBV29-1 to TRBJ1-2; 7 bases agree with TRBD1. CDR1 is SQVTM, CDR2 ANQGSEA, per germline. The length of the CDR3 is 12 residues. The ends lost 5 bases at V and 5 bases at J; junction bases unmatched: 5.

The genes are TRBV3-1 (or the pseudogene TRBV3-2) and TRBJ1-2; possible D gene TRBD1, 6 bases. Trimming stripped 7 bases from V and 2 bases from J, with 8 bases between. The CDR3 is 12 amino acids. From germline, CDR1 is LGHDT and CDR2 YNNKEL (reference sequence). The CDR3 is CASTGTNYGYTF. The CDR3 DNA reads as TGTGCCAGCACCGGGACAAACTATGGCTACACCTTC.

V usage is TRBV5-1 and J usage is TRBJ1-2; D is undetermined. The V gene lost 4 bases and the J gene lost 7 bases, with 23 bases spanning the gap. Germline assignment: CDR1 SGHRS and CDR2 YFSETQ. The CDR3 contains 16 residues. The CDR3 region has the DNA TGCGCCAGCAGCCGCGAAGATGGCAGCCTGGAGGGTGGCTACACCTTC. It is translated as CASSREDGSLEGGYTF.

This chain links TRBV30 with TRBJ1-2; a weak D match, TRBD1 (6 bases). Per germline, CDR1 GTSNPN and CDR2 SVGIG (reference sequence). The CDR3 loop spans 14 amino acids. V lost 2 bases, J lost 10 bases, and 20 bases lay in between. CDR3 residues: CAWSWQGTNADYTF. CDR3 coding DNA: TGTGCCTGGAGTTGGCAGGGGACAAATGCAGACTACACCTTC.

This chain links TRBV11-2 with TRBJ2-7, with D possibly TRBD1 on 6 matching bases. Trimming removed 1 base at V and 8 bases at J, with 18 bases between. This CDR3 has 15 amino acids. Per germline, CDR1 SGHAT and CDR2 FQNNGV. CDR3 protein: CASSLAFGQPSKQYF. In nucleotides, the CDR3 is TGTGCCAGCAGCTTAGCATTTGGACAGCCCAGCAAGCAGTACTTC. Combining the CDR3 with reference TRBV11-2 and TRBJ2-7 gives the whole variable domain EAGVAQSPRYKIIEKRQSVAFWCNPISGHATLYWYQQILGQGPKLLIQFQNNGVVDDSQLPKDRFSAERLKGVDSTLKIQPAKLEDSAVYLCASSLAFGQPSKQYFGPGTRLTVT.

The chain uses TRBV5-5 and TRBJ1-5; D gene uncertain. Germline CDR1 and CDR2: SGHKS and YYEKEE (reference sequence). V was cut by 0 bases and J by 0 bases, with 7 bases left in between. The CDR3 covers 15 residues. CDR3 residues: CASSLDLYSNQPQHF. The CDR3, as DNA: TGTGCCAGCAGCTTGGATCTTTATAGCAATCAGCCCCAGCATTTT.

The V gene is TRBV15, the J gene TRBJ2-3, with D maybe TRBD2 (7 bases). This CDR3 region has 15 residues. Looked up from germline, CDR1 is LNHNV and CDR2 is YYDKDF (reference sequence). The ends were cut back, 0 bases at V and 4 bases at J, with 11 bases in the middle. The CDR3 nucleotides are TGTGCCACCAGCAGAGACCGGGGGGCACCAGATACGCAGTATTTT. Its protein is CATSRDRGAPDTQYF.

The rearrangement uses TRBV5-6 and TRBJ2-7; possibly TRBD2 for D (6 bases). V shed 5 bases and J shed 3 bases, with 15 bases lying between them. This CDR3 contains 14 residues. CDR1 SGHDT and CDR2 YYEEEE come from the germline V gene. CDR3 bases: TGTGCCAGCAGGCTAGGATGGAGGGACTACGAGCAGTACTTC. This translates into CASRLGWRDYEQYF.

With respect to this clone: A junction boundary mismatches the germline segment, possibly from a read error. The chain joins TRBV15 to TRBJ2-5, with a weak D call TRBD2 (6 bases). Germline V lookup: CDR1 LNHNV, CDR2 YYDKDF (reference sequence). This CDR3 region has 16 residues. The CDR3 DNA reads TGTGCCACCAGCAGACCTACTTCGGGGGAATGGGAGACCCCGTACTTC. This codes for CATSRPTSGEWETPYF. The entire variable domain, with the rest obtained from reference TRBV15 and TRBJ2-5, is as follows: DAMVIQNPRYQVTQFGKPVTLSCSQTLNHNVMYWYQQKSSQAPKLLFHYYDKDFNNEADTPDNFQSRRPNTSFCFLDIRSPGLGDTAMYLCATSRPTSGEWETPYFGPGTRLLVL.

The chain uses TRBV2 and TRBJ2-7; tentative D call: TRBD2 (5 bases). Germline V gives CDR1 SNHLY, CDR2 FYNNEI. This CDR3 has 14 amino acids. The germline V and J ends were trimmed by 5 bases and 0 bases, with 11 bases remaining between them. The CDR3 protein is CASSSEGASYEQYF. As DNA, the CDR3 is TGTGCCAGCAGTTCCGAGGGCGCCTCCTACGAGCAGTACTTC.

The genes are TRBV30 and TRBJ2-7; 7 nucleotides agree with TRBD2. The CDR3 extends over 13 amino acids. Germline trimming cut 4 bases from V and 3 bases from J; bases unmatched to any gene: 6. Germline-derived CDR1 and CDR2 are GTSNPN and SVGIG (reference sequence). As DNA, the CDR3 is TGTGCCTGGAAACGGCGGGGGTTCTACGAGCAGTACTTC. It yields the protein CAWKRRGFYEQYF. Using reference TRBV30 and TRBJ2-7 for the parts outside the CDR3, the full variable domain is SQTIHQWPATLVQPVGSPLSLECTVEGTSNPNLYWYRQAAGRGLQLLFYSVGIGQISSEVPQNLSASRPQDRQFILSSKKLLLSDSGFYLCAWKRRGFYEQYFGPGTRLTVT.

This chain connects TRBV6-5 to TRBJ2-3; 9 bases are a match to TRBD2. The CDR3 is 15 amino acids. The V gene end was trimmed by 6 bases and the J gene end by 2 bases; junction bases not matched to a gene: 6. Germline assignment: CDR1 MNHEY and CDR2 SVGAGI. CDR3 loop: CASRRASGDTDTQYF. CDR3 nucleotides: TGTGCCAGCAGAAGGGCTAGCGGGGACACAGATACGCAGTATTTT.

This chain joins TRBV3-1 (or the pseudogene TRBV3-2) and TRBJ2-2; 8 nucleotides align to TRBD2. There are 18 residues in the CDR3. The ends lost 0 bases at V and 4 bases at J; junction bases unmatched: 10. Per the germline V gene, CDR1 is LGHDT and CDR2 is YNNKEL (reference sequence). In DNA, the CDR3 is TGTGCCAGCAGCCAAGATAGGACGGGGGGGGCCTCCACCGGGGAGCTGTTTTTT. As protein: CASSQDRTGGASTGELFF.

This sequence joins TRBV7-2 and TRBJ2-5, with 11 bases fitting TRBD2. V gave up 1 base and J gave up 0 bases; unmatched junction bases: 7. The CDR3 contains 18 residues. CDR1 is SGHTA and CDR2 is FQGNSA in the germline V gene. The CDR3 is CASSLVPRLAGHQETQYF. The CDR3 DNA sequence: TGTGCCAGCAGCTTAGTCCCCAGACTAGCGGGGCACCAAGAGACCCAGTACTTC.

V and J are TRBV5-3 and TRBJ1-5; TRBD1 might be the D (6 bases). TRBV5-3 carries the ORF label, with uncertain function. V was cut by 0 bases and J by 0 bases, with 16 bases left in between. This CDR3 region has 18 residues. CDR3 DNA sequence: TGTGCCAGAAGCTTGGGTCACAGGGAGATGTATAGCAATCAGCCCCAGCATTTT. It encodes CARSLGHREMYSNQPQHF.

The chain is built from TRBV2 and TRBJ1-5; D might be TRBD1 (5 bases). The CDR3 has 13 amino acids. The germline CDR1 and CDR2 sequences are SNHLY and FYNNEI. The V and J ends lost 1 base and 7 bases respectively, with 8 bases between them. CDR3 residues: CASSEEGQQPQHF. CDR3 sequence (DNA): TGTGCCAGCAGTGAAGAGGGGCAACAGCCCCAGCATTTT.

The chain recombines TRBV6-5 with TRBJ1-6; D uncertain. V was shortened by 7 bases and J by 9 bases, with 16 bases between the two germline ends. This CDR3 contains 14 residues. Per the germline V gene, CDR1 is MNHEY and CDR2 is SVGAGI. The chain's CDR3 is CASKDGVSVSPLHF. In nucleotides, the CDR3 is TGTGCCAGCAAAGACGGGGTCTCGGTTTCACCCCTCCACTTT.

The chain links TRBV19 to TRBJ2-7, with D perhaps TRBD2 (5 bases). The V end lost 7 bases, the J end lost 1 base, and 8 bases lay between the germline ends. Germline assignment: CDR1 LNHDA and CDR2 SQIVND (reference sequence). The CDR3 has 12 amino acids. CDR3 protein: CASTPGSYEQYF. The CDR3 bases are TGTGCCAGTACCCCGGGGTCCTACGAGCAGTACTTC.

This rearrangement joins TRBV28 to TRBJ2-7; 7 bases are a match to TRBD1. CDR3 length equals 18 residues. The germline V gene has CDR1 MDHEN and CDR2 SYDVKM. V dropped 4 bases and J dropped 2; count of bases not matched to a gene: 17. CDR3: CASSSGQVVNKAAYEQYF. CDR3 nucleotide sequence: TGTGCCAGCAGTTCCGGACAGGTGGTAAATAAAGCGGCCTACGAGCAGTACTTC.

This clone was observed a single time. This CDR3 reads CASTTGVETQYF. The CDR3 bases are TGTGCCAGCACCACAGGGGTAGAGACCCAGTACTTC. V and J are TRBV5-6 and TRBJ2-5; 7 nucleotides agree with TRBD1. There are 12 residues in the CDR3. Per the germline V gene, CDR1 is SGHDT and CDR2 is YYEEEE. V lost 6 bases, J lost 4 bases, and 3 bases stayed unmatched.

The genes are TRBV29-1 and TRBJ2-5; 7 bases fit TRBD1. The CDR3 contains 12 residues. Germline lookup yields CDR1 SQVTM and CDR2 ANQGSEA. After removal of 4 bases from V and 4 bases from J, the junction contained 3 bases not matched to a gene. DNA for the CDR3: TGCAGCGTTGTGGGACAGCGAGAGACCCAGTACTTC. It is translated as CSVVGQRETQYF.

The CDR3 DNA is TGTGCCAGCAGTAGCCCGAGGAGGTACAATGAGCAGTTCTTC. Protein sequence: CASSSPRRYNEQFF. The gene calls are TRBV6-5 and TRBJ2-1, with D perhaps matching TRBD2 (5 bases). Per the germline V gene, CDR1 is MNHEY and CDR2 is SVGAGI. V dropped 5 bases and J dropped 4 bases, with 12 bases sitting between them. The CDR3 has 14 amino acids.

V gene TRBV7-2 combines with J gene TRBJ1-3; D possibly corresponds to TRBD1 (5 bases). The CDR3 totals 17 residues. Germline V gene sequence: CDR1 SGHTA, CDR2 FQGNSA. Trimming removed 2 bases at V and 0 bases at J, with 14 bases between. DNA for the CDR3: TGTGCCAGCAGCTTAATGGGGACTGACCGCTCTGGAAACACCATATATTTT. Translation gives CASSLMGTDRSGNTIYF.

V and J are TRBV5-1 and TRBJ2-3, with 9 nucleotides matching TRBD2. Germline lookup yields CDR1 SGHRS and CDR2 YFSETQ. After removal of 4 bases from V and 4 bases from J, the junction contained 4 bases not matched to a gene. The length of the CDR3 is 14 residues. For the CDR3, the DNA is TGCGCCAGCAGCGTGAGCGGGGGGTCAGATACGCAGTATTTT. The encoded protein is CASSVSGGSDTQYF.

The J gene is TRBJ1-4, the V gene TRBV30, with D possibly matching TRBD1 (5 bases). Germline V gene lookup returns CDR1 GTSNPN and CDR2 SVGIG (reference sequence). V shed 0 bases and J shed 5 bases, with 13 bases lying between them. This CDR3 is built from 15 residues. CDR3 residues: CAWSVNGGYNEKLFF. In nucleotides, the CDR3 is TGTGCCTGGAGTGTAAACGGGGGGTACAATGAAAAACTGTTTTTT. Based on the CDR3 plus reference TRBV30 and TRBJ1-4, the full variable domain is SQTIHQWPATLVQPVGSPLSLECTVEGTSNPNLYWYRQAAGRGLQLLFYSVGIGQISSEVPQNLSASRPQDRQFILSSKKLLLSDSGFYLCAWSVNGGYNEKLFFGSGTQLSVL.

The CDR3, as DNA: TGTGCCAGCAGCCAATTTGACAGTGACACTGAAGCTTTCTTT. This gives the protein CASSQFDSDTEAFF. The chain uses TRBV5-5 and TRBJ1-1, with a tentative D call TRBD1 (5 bases). The CDR3 is 14 amino acids. The V and J ends lost 4 bases and 3 bases respectively, with 13 bases between them. The germline CDR1 and CDR2 sequences are SGHKS and YYEKEE (reference sequence).